This TCR beta chain was sequenced for a study of radiation and T cells in renal cell carcinoma. Assay: immunoSEQ multiplex PCR; the TCRdb copy retains only in-frame clones and omits some. The sample carries roughly 14,000 clones, 62% recorded once. CDR3 size: 18 residues. V was pared by 5 bases and J by 3 bases, with 15 bases of the junction left unmatched. In germline, CDR1 is SQVTM, CDR2 ANQGSEA. Treatment indicated: treatment-naive control, cytoreductive nephrectomy. Control tumor donors were a few females and roughly 10 males, median age roughly 57 years. This sequence joins TRBV29-1 and TRBJ2-1; 11 bases map to TRBD2. This TCR was sampled from a man between 60 and 75 years old with renal cell carcinoma. The sample consisted of tumor tissue, taken from a patient whose treatment was nephrectomy without radiotherapy. In DNA form, the CDR3 reads TGCAGCGTTAATGGGGCGGATTCGGGACTAGCGGTCTACAATGAGCAGTTCTTC. Residues: CSVNGADSGLAVYNEQFF.